The rows below give T cell receptor beta chains drawn from one sample of a study of naive and memory T cell subsets. Each CDR3 protein is one row after TCRdb ran MiXCR on the UMI-ligation and nested PCR reads. The sample shows 35,000 to 40,000 distinct CDR3 sequences, approximately 11% of them seen only once. The material was skin, obtained from a tuberculin skin test site. The receptors were gathered from an adult in good health. Both conserved end residues are part of each CDR3. The D gene is left open where the match is weak. The listing skips clone size in some rows; elsewhere it reads once, few, many or a size class.

>TRBV20-1|few|TRBD1|TRBJ2-7|15
TGCAGTGCTAGTTTTCCGGGACAGGGGTTCCACGAGCAGTACTTC
CSASFPGQGFHEQYF
>TRBV12-3/TRBV12-4|few|-|TRBJ2-7|12
TGTGCCAGCAGCCATCAGTCCTACGAGCAGTACTTC
CASSHQSYEQYF
>TRBV19|few|-|TRBJ2-2|12
TGTGCCAGTACCAAGAACACCGGGGAGCTGTTTTTT
CASTKNTGELFF
>TRBV20-1|-|TRBD1|TRBJ2-7|16
TGCAGTGCTAGAGATAACCCTAGGGACAGCTCCTACGAGCAGTACTTC
CSARDNPRDSSYEQYF
>TRBV19|-|-|TRBJ2-5|14
TGTGCCAGTAGCCAGACAGAGAGGCAAGAGACCCAGTACTTC
CASSQTERQETQYF
>TRBV5-1|many|-|TRBJ2-7|12
TGCGCCAGCAGTCGCACCACGCGGGAGCAGTACTTC
CASSRTTREQYF
>TRBV28|-|TRBD1|TRBJ2-4|15
TGTGCCAGCAGCGGACAGGGTATCGCCAAAAACATTCAGTACTTC
CASSGQGIAKNIQYF
>TRBV12-3/TRBV12-4|many|TRBD1|TRBJ2-7|16
TGTGCCAGCAGTGCCTCCGGGACAGCCGCCTCCAACGAGCAGTACTTC
CASSASGTAASNEQYF
>TRBV25-1|few|TRBD1|TRBJ1-5|15
TGTGCCAGCAGTGAATCCGGGGGACAGCATCAGCCCCAGCATTTT
CASSESGGQHQPQHF
>TRBV6-5|-|TRBD1|TRBJ1-6|17
TGTGCCAGCAGTTACCGCAGGGGGCCAACCTATAATTCACCCCTCCACTTT
CASSYRRGPTYNSPLHF
>TRBV19|many|-|TRBJ1-5|18
TGTGCCAGTAGTATACAAGGGCGGAGAAATGGCAGGGGTCAGCCCCAGCATTTT
CASSIQGRRNGRGQPQHF
>TRBV6-2/TRBV6-3|few|-|TRBJ2-1|15
TGTGCCAGCAGTTACGGACCGAGCTCCTACAATGAGCAGTTCTTC
CASSYGPSSYNEQFF
>TRBV7-9|few|-|TRBJ1-2|14
TGTGCCAGCAGCTTTCAACAGGCCCGCTATGGCTACACCTTC
CASSFQQARYGYTF
>TRBV6-5|many|-|TRBJ1-3|14
TGTGCCAGCAGACGTACGAAACAGGGAAACACCATATATTTT
CASRRTKQGNTIYF
>TRBV7-3|many|-|TRBJ2-5|15
TGTGCCAGCAGCTTAAATCCGGGGGCGAAAGAGACCCAGTACTTC
CASSLNPGAKETQYF
>TRBV9|-|-|TRBJ2-2|16
TGTGCCAGCAGCGTAGAGCCGGGGGCGAACACCGGGGAGCTGTTTTTT
CASSVEPGANTGELFF
>TRBV7-2|many|TRBD1|TRBJ2-5|14
TGTGCCAGCAGCCAGGGACAGGGTAGAGAGACCCAGTACTTC
CASSQGQGRETQYF
>TRBV27|many|-|TRBJ2-5|14
TGTGCCAGCAGTTTAGGGCAGGGGATGGAGACCCAGTACTTC
CASSLGQGMETQYF
>TRBV4-2|few|-|TRBJ2-1|16
TGTGCCAGCAGCCGAACGGTCCGCGAGACCTACAATGAGCAGTTCTTC
CASSRTVRETYNEQFF
>TRBV10-3|many|-|TRBJ2-4|16
TGTGCCATCAGTGAGCCGGGTCTTCTAGCCAAAAACATTCAGTACTTC
CAISEPGLLAKNIQYF
>TRBV7-9|-|-|TRBJ1-5|17
TGTGCCAGCAGCTTAGGGCAGGGAGGGATCGGCAATCAGCCCCAGCATTTT
CASSLGQGGIGNQPQHF
>TRBV20-1|medium-sized|-|TRBJ1-2|13
TGCAGTGCTAGCGTCGTGCAGGGTGGTGGCTACACCTTC
CSASVVQGGGYTF
>TRBV18|few|TRBD2|TRBJ2-5|14
TGTGCCAGCTCACCCGGACTAGCGGAAGAGACCCAGTACTTC
CASSPGLAEETQYF